This T cell receptor (beta chain) was sequenced in a study of identical twins' blood T cells. Whole-study results and caveats: Out-of-frame TCRbeta clonotypes reportedly had markedly more similar V usage in twins than unrelated donors. Twins shared more top CDR3 clonotypes than unrelated donors did.

This CDR3 has 13 residues. CDR1 and CDR2 from the germline V gene are SQVTM and ANQGSEA. The ends lost 7 bases at V and 3 bases at J; junction bases unmatched: 4. This clonotype showed up just a few times. Its target is unknown. TCRdb analysed the 5' RACE reads with MiXCR anew, one entry per CDR3 protein. Of 350,000 to 400,000 distinct CDR3 sequences listed, around 30% are singletons. J is TRBJ2-1 and V is TRBV29-1; 9 nucleotides agree with TRBD2. This TCR came from a woman aged 18-49 years in good health. Specimen: PBMCs. CDR3: CSAHSGSYNEQFF. CDR3 in DNA: TGCAGCGCGCATAGCGGGAGCTACAATGAGCAGTTCTTC.